This paragraph covers one TCR beta chain sequence. The data derive from a study of T-cell memory formation after mild COVID-19. Libraries for TCRalpha and TCRbeta carried sample barcodes and unique molecular identifiers via 5'RACE. In TCRdb, the 5' RACE reads were re-called with MiXCR into one record per CDR3 protein. Of about 200,000 distinct CDR3 sequences listed, around 8.8% are singletons. The CDR3 length is 14 residues. CDR1 and CDR2 from the germline V gene are LNHDA and SQIVND (reference sequence). Trimming shortened V by 4 bases and J by 2 bases, and 8 bases separated the two germline ends. The sequenced sample was PBMCs or a T cell subset sorted from them (not recorded which). The chain is built from TRBV19 and TRBJ1-4; unclear D gene. The origin of this receptor is a man between 18 and 29 years old who had mild COVID-19 (a few samples of this study predate the infection). Cell type and time point are not known. CDR3 protein: CASSKQTTNEKLFF. DNA for the CDR3: TGTGCCAGTAGTAAACAGACTACTAATGAAAAACTGTTTTTT. The full variable domain, its missing parts supplied by reference TRBV19 and TRBJ1-4, is DGGITQSPKYLFRKEGQNVTLSCEQNLNHDAMYWYRQDPGQGLRLIYYSQIVNDFQKGDIAEGYSVSREKKESFPLTVTSAQKNPTAFYLCASSKQTTNEKLFFGSGTQLSVL.